Below are 26 T cell receptor beta chains sequenced from a single sample in a study of beta chain features in type 1 diabetes. No antigens are known for them. General study results and limits: Shorter TCRB CDR3s, moderately but significantly so, marked every one of the four CD4+ subsets in Type 1 diabetes patients.

As every portion of the isolated RNA was reverse transcribed, the sequencing read expressed TCRB transcripts. This table comes from immunoSEQ multiplex PCR, and its TCRdb copy is limited to in-frame clones, with some not included. Among about 340,000 clones listed, around an eighth were seen once. The sequencing sample was made of naive CD4+ T cells from blood. The receptors originated from a woman younger than 35 with type 1 diabetes.

This rearrangement joins TRBV6-5 to TRBJ1-5; D remains unclear. With 5 bases removed from V and 6 bases from J, the gap between germline ends came to 11 bases. Germline V CDR1 and CDR2: MNHEY, SVGAGI. This CDR3 has 13 residues. CDR3 DNA sequence: TGTGCCAGCAGTGAATTCGGGATTCAGCCCCAGCATTTT. Translation: CASSEFGIQPQHF.

The genes are TRBV9 and TRBJ2-7; D remains unclear. CDR3 length: 13 residues. Germline assignment: CDR1 SGDLS and CDR2 YYNGEE. V lost 0 bases and J 4 bases, leaving 8 bases between the germline ends. The CDR3 sequence: CASSVEVAYEQYV. The CDR3 nucleotides are TGTGCCAGCAGCGTAGAGGTAGCTTACGAGCAGTACGTC.

The chain couples TRBV30 to TRBJ1-3; TRBD1 aligns across 8 bases. After removal of 2 bases from V and 0 bases from J, the junction contained 12 bases not matched to a gene. Looked up from germline, CDR1 is GTSNPN and CDR2 is SVGIG (reference sequence). There are 18 residues in the CDR3. The CDR3 coding sequence is TGTGCCTGGAGTCCCATTCGGACAGGGCGCCGCTCTGGAAACACCATATATTTT. Translation gives CAWSPIRTGRRSGNTIYF.

The CDR3 coding sequence is TGTGCCAGCAGCTCAACCCAGGGGGCGAACACTGAAGCTTTCTTT. Its translation: CASSSTQGANTEAFF. The chain carries TRBV7-9 and TRBJ1-1; 8 positions agree with TRBD1. The CDR3 consists of 15 residues. Germline V gives CDR1 SEHNR, CDR2 FQNEAQ (reference sequence). Trimming took 4 bases from V and 1 from J; bases not matched to a gene: 5.

The chain carries TRBV29-1 and TRBJ2-2, with 7 positions matching TRBD1. The CDR3 spans 14 residues. Trimming removed 6 bases from V and 6 bases from J; junction bases left unmatched: 10. Per germline, CDR1 SQVTM and CDR2 ANQGSEA. The CDR3 bases are TGCAGCGTAGGTTGGACAGGTGCGTCCGGGGAGCTGTTTTTT. It is translated as CSVGWTGASGELFF.

The chain employs TRBV2 and TRBJ2-1, with 10 bases lining up with TRBD2. The germline CDR1 and CDR2 sequences are SNHLY and FYNNEI. This CDR3 is 16 amino acids long. J lost 2 bases, V lost 4 bases, and 5 bases had no gene match. In DNA form, the CDR3 reads TGTGCCAGCAGTGGGAGGCTAGCGGGGGCCTACAATGAGCAGTTCTTC. Translated: CASSGRLAGAYNEQFF.

This sequence joins TRBV13 and TRBJ1-1; 10 bases are shared with TRBD1. The germline V gene encodes CDR1 PRHDT and CDR2 FYEKMQ (reference sequence). CDR3 length: 14 residues. V gave up 3 bases and J gave up 4 bases; unmatched junction bases: 2. CDR3 DNA: TGTGCCAGCAGCTTCCGGACAGGGGGCACTGAAGCTTTCTTT. Its translation is CASSFRTGGTEAFF.

This clone was counted only a few times. The chain has TRBV29-1 and TRBJ1-1; D is unresolved. The CDR3 runs to 13 residues. The V gene lost 3 bases and the J gene lost 0 bases, with 8 bases spanning the gap. Germline CDR1 is SQVTM and CDR2 is ANQGSEA. CDR3 sequence (DNA): TGCAGCGTTGACGCAGGTCTGAACACTGAAGCTTTCTTT. This translates into CSVDAGLNTEAFF.

V usage is TRBV4-1 and J usage is TRBJ2-5; TRBD2 aligns across 9 bases. Germline values: CDR1 MGHRA, CDR2 YSYEKL. With V trimmed by 2 bases and J by 4 bases, 5 bases remained unmatched. The CDR3 totals 15 residues. This chain's CDR3 is CASSQHRGLAETQYF. In nucleotides, the CDR3 is TGCGCCAGCAGCCAACACCGGGGACTAGCAGAGACCCAGTACTTC.

The chain carries TRBV19 and TRBJ1-2, with 10 bases identical to TRBD1. The CDR3 sequence is 14 residues long. Trimming took 4 bases from V and 6 from J; bases not matched to a gene: 5. CDR1 is LNHDA and CDR2 is SQIVND in the germline V gene (reference sequence). CDR3: CASSKTGGRNGYTF. The CDR3 DNA follows: TGTGCCAGTAGTAAGACAGGGGGCCGCAATGGCTACACCTTC.

The J gene is TRBJ1-1, the V gene TRBV4-3; D is perhaps TRBD1 (6 bases). Germline values: CDR1 LGHNA, CDR2 YSLEER. CDR3 size: 16 residues. The ends were cut back, 5 bases at V and 4 bases at J, with 20 bases in the middle. The CDR3 loop reads CASSAGQGHLGTEAFF. In nucleotides, the CDR3 is TGCGCCAGCAGCGCTGGGCAGGGGCATTTGGGCACTGAAGCTTTCTTT.

In its sample, this clone was seen a few times. The chain combines TRBV18 with TRBJ2-2, with a weak D call TRBD1 (6 bases). Germline V gene data show CDR1 as KGHSH and CDR2 as LQKENI. This CDR3 has 16 amino acids. Trimming removed 6 bases from V and 1 base from J, with 15 bases in between. The CDR3 nucleotides read TGTGCCAGCTCCCCCCAGGGGCCACAGAACACCGGGGAGCTGTTTTTT. Protein: CASSPQGPQNTGELFF.

This chain links TRBV9 with TRBJ2-1, with 12 bases fitting TRBD2. Looked up from germline, CDR1 is SGDLS and CDR2 is YYNGEE. V shed 0 bases, J shed 6 bases, and the junction held 4 bases outside the gene matches. The CDR3 length is 16 residues. DNA for the CDR3: TGTGCCAGCAGCGTAGGAGGGACTAGCGGGTTCAATGAGCAGTTCTTC. This encodes CASSVGGTSGFNEQFF.

The gene calls are TRBV30 and TRBJ2-4, with TRBD1 identical over 9 bases. This CDR3 is 16 amino acids long. The V gene end was trimmed by 5 bases and the J gene end by 5 bases; junction bases not matched to a gene: 13. Per the germline V gene, CDR1 is GTSNPN and CDR2 is SVGIG (reference sequence). The CDR3 bases are TGTGCCTGGGGACCGCCTAACAGGGGGCGTGAAAACATTCAGTACTTC. This gives the protein CAWGPPNRGRENIQYF. The whole variable domain, remainder taken from reference TRBV30 and TRBJ2-4, is SQTIHQWPATLVQPVGSPLSLECTVEGTSNPNLYWYRQAAGRGLQLLFYSVGIGQISSEVPQNLSASRPQDRQFILSSKKLLLSDSGFYLCAWGPPNRGRENIQYFGAGTRLSVL.

CDR3 region: CASSLSGDRETQYF. CDR3 DNA: TGCGCCAGCAGCCTCTCCGGAGATAGGGAGACCCAGTACTTC. The chain links TRBV4-1 to TRBJ2-5; no clear D gene. The length of the CDR3 is 14 residues. From germline, CDR1 is MGHRA and CDR2 YSYEKL. Trimming removed 4 bases at V and 5 bases at J, with 14 bases between.

This clone was counted between two and nine times. The chain employs TRBV19 and TRBJ2-4, with TRBD1 matching 8 bases. The ends lost 10 bases at V and 0 bases at J; junction bases unmatched: 5. Germline V gene data show CDR1 as LNHDA and CDR2 as SQIVND (reference sequence). The CDR3 runs to 14 residues. CDR3 bases: TGTGCCACACGGGACAGGCTAGCCAAAAACATTCAGTACTTC. It yields the protein CATRDRLAKNIQYF.

This clone was seen a few times. V gene TRBV19 combines with J gene TRBJ2-7; TRBD2 aligns across 8 bases. V was pared by 3 bases and J by 1 base, with 5 bases of the junction left unmatched. Germline V gene sequence: CDR1 LNHDA, CDR2 SQIVND (reference sequence). There are 15 residues in the CDR3. CDR3 sequence reads: CASSMSVAGSYEQYF. Here the CDR3 DNA reads TGTGCCAGTAGTATGTCGGTAGCGGGGTCCTACGAGCAGTACTTC.

V is TRBV7-2 and J is TRBJ2-5; 12 nucleotides line up with TRBD2. The CDR3 is made up of 15 amino acids. CDR1 and CDR2 (germline): SGHTA, FQGNSA. V was pared by 5 bases and J by 5 bases, with 6 bases of the junction left unmatched. The CDR3: CASSPRTSGMETQYF. In DNA, the CDR3 is TGTGCCAGCAGCCCCAGGACTAGCGGGATGGAGACCCAGTACTTC.

The table lists this clone with a few counts. The J gene is TRBJ2-7, the V gene TRBV7-2, with TRBD1 matching over 8 bases. V gave up 5 bases and J gave up 6 bases; unmatched junction bases: 6. This CDR3 region has 13 residues. The germline V gene has CDR1 SGHTA and CDR2 FQGNSA. The CDR3 reads CASSIDRGREQYF. The CDR3 bases are TGTGCCAGCAGCATAGACAGGGGACGCGAGCAGTACTTC.

This clone was seen more than once but under ten times. The chain is built from TRBV30 and TRBJ1-1; no firm D call. This CDR3 spans 15 amino acids. Germline values: CDR1 GTSNPN, CDR2 SVGIG (reference sequence). Trimming removed 2 bases at V and 4 bases at J, with 17 bases between. The CDR3 is CAWSPTGKGGTEAFF. CDR3 coding DNA: TGTGCCTGGAGTCCGACGGGGAAAGGTGGCACTGAAGCTTTCTTT.

This clone was picked up a small number of times. The chain combines TRBV30 with TRBJ2-1, with 12 bases lining up with TRBD2. V dropped 7 bases and J dropped 9; count of bases not matched to a gene: 7. The CDR3 runs to 13 residues. CDR1 is GTSNPN, CDR2 SVGIG, per germline (reference sequence). In DNA form, the CDR3 reads TGTGCCTACCTAGCGGGAGGGATCAGTGAGCAGTTCTTC. Protein sequence: CAYLAGGISEQFF.

This clone occurred a few times. The chain uses TRBV18 and TRBJ1-1; TRBD1 matches 8 bases. Germline V lookup: CDR1 KGHSH, CDR2 LQKENI. There are 15 residues in the CDR3. V gave up 2 bases and J gave up 2 bases; unmatched junction bases: 4. This chain's CDR3 is CASSPKGQGNTEAFF. CDR3 nucleotides: TGTGCCAGCTCACCAAAAGGACAGGGCAACACTGAAGCTTTCTTT. The full variable domain, its missing parts supplied by reference TRBV18 and TRBJ1-1, is NAGVMQNPRHLVRRRGQEARLRCSPMKGHSHVYWYRQLPEEGLKFMVYLQKENIIDESGMPKERFSAEFPKEGPSILRIQQVVRGDSAAYFCASSPKGQGNTEAFFGQGTRLTVV.

J is TRBJ2-5 and V is TRBV11-3; 10 bases line up with TRBD2. Germline CDR1 SGHNT, CDR2 YENEEA. The length of the CDR3 is 17 residues. Germline trimming cut 2 bases from V and 0 bases from J; bases unmatched to any gene: 6. Here the CDR3 reads CASSLRTSGQYQETQYF. The CDR3 nucleotides are TGTGCCAGCAGCTTAAGGACTAGCGGCCAGTACCAAGAGACCCAGTACTTC.

The gene calls are TRBV9 and TRBJ2-1, with a possible D match to TRBD2 (5 bases). Trimming removed 1 base at V and 0 bases at J, with 14 bases between. CDR3 size: 17 residues. Germline lookup yields CDR1 SGDLS and CDR2 YYNGEE. Here the CDR3 DNA reads TGTGCCAGCAGCGTATGGTCAGTGGGAGTCTCCTACAATGAGCAGTTCTTC. This gives the protein CASSVWSVGVSYNEQFF. Complete variable domain (other parts from reference TRBV9 and TRBJ2-1): DSGVTQTPKHLITATGQRVTLRCSPRSGDLSVYWYQQSLDQGLQFLIQYYNGEERAKGNILERFSAQQFPDLHSELNLSSLELGDSALYFCASSVWSVGVSYNEQFFGPGTRLTVL.

This clone appeared a few times. The V call is TRBV5-1, the J call TRBJ1-1, with a possible D match to TRBD1 (5 bases). The CDR3 loop spans 11 amino acids. CDR1 is SGHRS, CDR2 YFSETQ, per germline. The CDR3 here is CASRQGTEAFF. CDR3 sequence (DNA): TGCGCATCCCGGCAGGGCACTGAAGCTTTCTTT.

In its sample, this clone was seen a few times. The rearrangement uses TRBV28 and TRBJ2-7; a weak D match, TRBD1 (5 bases). There are 14 residues in the CDR3. Per the germline V gene, CDR1 is MDHEN and CDR2 is SYDVKM. V was pared by 10 bases and J by 3 bases, with 19 bases between. As DNA, the CDR3 is TGTGCCACCCAAAGGGGCAGACGGATCTACGAGCAGTACTTC. Its protein is CATQRGRRIYEQYF.